This T cell receptor beta chain is from a study of sequential checkpoint blockade in melanoma. The sample holds many counts of this clone. Assay used: immunoSEQ multiplex PCR; TCRdb lists only in-frame clones, some missing. Of some 17,000 clones listed, 55% to 70% are singletons. The treatment is: randomized to nivolumab then ipilimumab (arm A) or the reverse (arm B). Trimming stripped 6 bases from V and 0 bases from J, with 14 bases between. The CDR3 extends over 15 amino acids. Germline CDR1 is MDHEN and CDR2 is SYDVKM. The TCR comes from a human donor with melanoma. The chain employs TRBV28 and TRBJ2-5; tentative D call: TRBD2 (6 bases). Sequences were derived from CD8+ T cells sorted from blood (inferred from file names), sampled from a patient given nivolumab and ipilimumab in sequence. The CDR3, as DNA: TGTGCCAGCAGGGAGGGACTCGGGTACCAAGAGACCCAGTACTTC. Its translation is CASREGLGYQETQYF.